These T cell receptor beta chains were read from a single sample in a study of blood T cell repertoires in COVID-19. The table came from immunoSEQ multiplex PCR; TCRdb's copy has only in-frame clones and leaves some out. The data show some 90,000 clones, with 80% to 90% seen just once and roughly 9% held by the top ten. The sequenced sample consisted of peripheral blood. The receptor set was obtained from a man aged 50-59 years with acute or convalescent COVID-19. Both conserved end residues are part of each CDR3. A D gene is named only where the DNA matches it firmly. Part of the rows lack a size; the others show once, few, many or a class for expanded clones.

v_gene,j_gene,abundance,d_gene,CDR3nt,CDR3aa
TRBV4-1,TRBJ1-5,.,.,TGCGCCAGCAGCCAAGTACAGGGTAGCAATCAGCCCCAGCATTTT,CASSQVQGSNQPQHF
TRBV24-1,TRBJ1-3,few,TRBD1,TGTGCCACCAGTGATCCAAAGGGACAGGGTGGCTCTGGAAACACCATATATTTT,CATSDPKGQGGSGNTIYF
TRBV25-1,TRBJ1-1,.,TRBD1,TGTGCCAGCAGAGGACAGGTTACGAACACTGAAGCTTTCTTT,CASRGQVTNTEAFF
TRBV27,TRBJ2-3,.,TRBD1,TGTGCCAGCAGTTTCTTGGCAGGGGGCCTCACAGATACGCAGTATTTT,CASSFLAGGLTDTQYF
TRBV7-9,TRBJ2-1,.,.,TGTGCCAGCAGCTTAGCGGTGAGGGACAATGAGCAGTTCTTC,CASSLAVRDNEQFF
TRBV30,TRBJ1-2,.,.,TGTGCCTGCGACTATGGCTACACCTTC,CACDYGYTF
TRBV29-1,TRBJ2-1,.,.,TGCAGCGTTGGAGCGGGCCAGCAGTTCTTC,CSVGAGQQFF
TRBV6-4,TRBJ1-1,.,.,TGTGCCAGCAGTGACACAAGTCGTGGCACTGAAGCTTTCTTT,CASSDTSRGTEAFF
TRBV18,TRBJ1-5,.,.,TGTGCCAGCTCACCACCGAGTTCCCAAAATCAGCCCCAGCATTTT,CASSPPSSQNQPQHF
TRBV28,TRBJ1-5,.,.,TGTGCCAGCAGGATGACAAACGTTCAGCCCCAGCATTTT,CASRMTNVQPQHF
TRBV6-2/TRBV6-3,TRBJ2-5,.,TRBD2,TGTGCCAGCAGTAAGGGGCGACTAGCCGGCGGAGAGACCCAGTACTTC,CASSKGRLAGGETQYF
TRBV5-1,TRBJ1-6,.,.,TGCGCCAGCAGCTTTCCGGGGAATTCACCCCTCCACTTT,CASSFPGNSPLHF
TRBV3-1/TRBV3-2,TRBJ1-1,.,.,TGTGCCAGCAGCCACGCGGACAGGAACACTGAAGCTTTCTTT,CASSHADRNTEAFF
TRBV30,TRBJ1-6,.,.,TGTGCCTGCAAAGGACAGAGGGGTTCACCCCTCCACTTT,CACKGQRGSPLHF
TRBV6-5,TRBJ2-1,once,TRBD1,TGTGCCAGCAGTCACACAGGGGCACAGCAGTTCTTC,CASSHTGAQQFF
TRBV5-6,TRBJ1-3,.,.,TGTGCCAGCAGCTCTGCAGGGCCTGGAAACACCATATATTTT,CASSSAGPGNTIYF
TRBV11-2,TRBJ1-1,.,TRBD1,TGTGCCAGCAGCTTAGAGGACAGGGGGAACACTGAAGCTTTCTTT,CASSLEDRGNTEAFF
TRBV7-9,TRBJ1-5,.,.,TGTGCCAGCAGCTTAGGCGGGGGAGGTCAGCCCCAGCATTTT,CASSLGGGGQPQHF
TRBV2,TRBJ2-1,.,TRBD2,TGTGCCAGCAGTGACCAGAGAAGCGGGGGTTACCCTGAGCAGTTCTTC,CASSDQRSGGYPEQFF
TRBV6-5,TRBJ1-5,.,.,TGTGCCAGCAGTTACCAGACGGGGGGTCAGCCCCAGCATTTT,CASSYQTGGQPQHF
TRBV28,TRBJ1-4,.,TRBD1,TGTGCCAGCAGTGACAGGGAGAAACTGTTTTTT,CASSDREKLFF
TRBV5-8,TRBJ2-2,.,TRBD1,TGTGCCAGCAGCGCCGGGACAGGGAACACCGGGGAGCTGTTTTTT,CASSAGTGNTGELFF
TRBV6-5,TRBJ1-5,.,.,TGTGCCAGCAGTTATTCCCCTAACAGCAATCAGCCCCAGCATTTT,CASSYSPNSNQPQHF
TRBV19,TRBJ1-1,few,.,TGTGCCAGTGCGAGGGGGACGGACACTGAAGCTTTCTTT,CASARGTDTEAFF
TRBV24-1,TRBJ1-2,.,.,TGTGCCACCAGCCAACGGGTTAATGGCTACACCTTC,CATSQRVNGYTF
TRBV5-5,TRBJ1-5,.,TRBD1,TGTGCCAGCAGTACACAGGGGGATCAGCCCCAGCATTTT,CASSTQGDQPQHF
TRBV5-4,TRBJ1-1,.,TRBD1,TGTGCCAGCAGCTTAGGACAGGGGGCGGCCACTGAAGCTTTCTTT,CASSLGQGAATEAFF
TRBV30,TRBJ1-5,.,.,TGTGCCTGGAGTAGGGGGAGGGATCAGCCCCAGCATTTT,CAWSRGRDQPQHF
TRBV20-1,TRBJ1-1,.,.,TGCAGTGCTAGTTCCACAGGCGGTACTGAAGCTTTCTTT,CSASSTGGTEAFF
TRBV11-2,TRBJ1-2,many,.,TGTGCCAGCAGCTTTCACAGCCAGGAAGGCTACACCTTC,CASSFHSQEGYTF